These T cell receptor beta chains were read from a single sample in a study of shared clonotypes between healthy human individuals. Libraries were prepared by immunoSEQ multiplex PCR; TCRdb keeps only in-frame clonotypes and omits some of them. The sample records roughly 2,500,000 clones, approximately 93% being singletons. The sequencing input was naive CD4+ T cells from PBMCs. The origin of the receptors is a man younger than 35 in good health. Some clones in this sample may be carry-over from other donors' samples. Both conserved end residues are part of each CDR3. The D gene is left open where the match is weak. Expanded clones get a size class; other rows say once, few or many, or leave the size out.

j_call,v_call,d_call,clone_size,cdr3_aa,cdr3_nt
TRBJ2-2,TRBV30,-,-,CAWVTTDNTGELFF,TGTGCCTGGGTCACGACAGATAACACCGGGGAGCTGTTTTTT
TRBJ2-7,TRBV6-5,TRBD1,-,CASSKTGNTYEQYF,TGTGCCAGCAGTAAGACAGGGAACACCTACGAGCAGTACTTC
TRBJ1-1,TRBV6-1,-,-,CASSEVHSYTEAFF,TGTGCCAGCAGTGAAGTGCACAGTTACACTGAAGCTTTCTTT
TRBJ2-2,TRBV19,TRBD1,-,CASSIRGTVNTGELFF,TGTGCCAGTAGTATTAGGGGGACAGTCAACACCGGGGAGCTGTTTTTT
TRBJ2-6,TRBV7-6,TRBD2,-,CASSLEQGGRSLSGANVLTF,TGTGCCAGCAGCTTAGAGCAAGGCGGGAGGTCCCTCTCTGGGGCCAACGTCCTGACTTTC
TRBJ2-1,TRBV2,-,-,CASNGAAADLQQFF,TGTGCCAGCAACGGGGCGGCGGCGGACCTTCAGCAGTTCTTC
TRBJ1-1,TRBV7-9,-,-,CASSLVAAAEAFF,TGTGCCAGCAGCTTAGTTGCGGCAGCTGAAGCTTTCTTT
TRBJ1-5,TRBV19,-,-,CASSISSQPQHF,TGTGCCAGTAGTATCTCGTCTCAGCCCCAGCATTTT
TRBJ2-5,TRBV7-2,-,-,CASSSGLSGETQYF,TGTGCCAGCAGCTCCGGACTATCAGGGGAGACCCAGTACTTC
TRBJ2-2,TRBV19,TRBD1,-,CASNTGGDTGELFF,TGTGCCAGTAACACAGGGGGCGACACCGGGGAGCTGTTTTTT
TRBJ1-3,TRBV18,-,-,CASSLIRDKRIYSGNTIYF,TGTGCCAGCTCACTCATCCGGGACAAGAGAATCTACTCTGGAAACACCATATATTTT
TRBJ2-1,TRBV18,TRBD2,once,CASSPQVAGAGYNEQFF,TGTGCCAGCTCACCACAGGTAGCGGGAGCGGGATACAATGAGCAGTTCTTC
TRBJ1-1,TRBV20-1,-,-,CSARREIEAFF,TGCAGTGCTAGAAGGGAAATTGAAGCTTTCTTT
TRBJ2-2,TRBV11-2,-,-,CASSLDRRSAGTGELFF,TGTGCCAGCAGCTTAGATCGAAGGTCCGCGGGCACCGGGGAGCTGTTTTTT
TRBJ2-3,TRBV25-1,-,-,CASSPNGPISEDTQYF,TGTGCCAGCAGTCCCAACGGGCCCATCTCTGAGGATACGCAGTATTTT
TRBJ2-7,TRBV30,TRBD1,-,CAWSVGQGYEQYF,TGTGCCTGGAGTGTCGGACAGGGTTACGAGCAGTACTTC
TRBJ2-7,TRBV6-4,TRBD1,-,CASSGGETGDHEQYF,TGTGCCAGCAGTGGGGGGGAGACAGGGGACCACGAGCAGTACTTC
TRBJ2-4,TRBV18,TRBD2,-,CASSTLGGDRTKNIQYF,TGTGCCAGCTCAACACTTGGGGGGGATAGAACCAAAAACATTCAGTACTTC
TRBJ2-1,TRBV7-9,-,-,CASSLGADEQFF,TGTGCCAGCAGCTTAGGGGCGGATGAGCAGTTCTTC
TRBJ2-7,TRBV21-1,-,-,CASSKEGGSDYEQYF,TGTGCCAGCAGCAAAGAAGGAGGCTCAGACTACGAGCAGTACTTC
TRBJ2-7,TRBV7-9,-,-,CASSPYGAVSYEQYF,TGTGCCAGCAGCCCCTACGGGGCGGTTAGTTACGAGCAGTACTTC
TRBJ1-5,TRBV19,-,-,CASRSSAFRDSNQPQHF,TGTGCCAGTAGGTCCAGTGCTTTCCGGGATAGCAATCAGCCCCAGCATTTT
TRBJ1-6,TRBV28,-,-,CASSLRQGRSFSPLHF,TGTGCCAGCAGTTTACGGCAGGGTCGGTCTTTTTCACCCCTCCACTTT
TRBJ2-7,TRBV6-1,-,-,CASSNGLIHYEQYF,TGTGCCAGCAGTAACGGGCTTATACACTACGAGCAGTACTTC
TRBJ1-3,TRBV4-2,-,-,CASSQAGQPTSGNTIYF,TGTGCCAGCAGCCAAGCTGGACAGCCGACCTCTGGAAACACCATATATTTT
TRBJ2-7,TRBV30,TRBD1,-,CAWAGTGPEQYF,TGTGCCTGGGCCGGGACAGGGCCCGAGCAGTACTTC
TRBJ2-5,TRBV9,TRBD1,-,CASSETGGTYQETQYF,TGTGCCAGCAGCGAGACAGGGGGCACTTACCAAGAGACCCAGTACTTC
TRBJ2-1,TRBV28,-,once,CASSLQTGSRFF,TGTGCCAGCAGTCTCCAGACCGGCTCCCGGTTCTTC
TRBJ2-1,TRBV19,-,-,CASMRGRLAGYNEQFF,TGTGCCAGTATGAGGGGTCGGCTAGCTGGGTACAATGAGCAGTTCTTC
TRBJ2-1,TRBV5-3,-,-,CARFHGGYNEQFF,TGTGCCAGATTTCACGGGGGTTACAATGAGCAGTTCTTC
TRBJ1-1,TRBV6-5,-,-,CASREQPQNTEAFF,TGTGCCAGCAGGGAACAGCCCCAGAACACTGAAGCTTTCTTT
TRBJ2-5,TRBV9,TRBD1,-,CASSLRTGWETQYF,TGTGCCAGCAGCTTAAGGACAGGGTGGGAGACCCAGTACTTC
TRBJ1-4,TRBV5-1,TRBD1,once,CASSSPGGTNEKLFF,TGCGCCAGCAGCTCCCCAGGGGGAACTAATGAAAAACTGTTTTTT
TRBJ2-1,TRBV7-9,-,-,CASSYTRYNEQFF,TGTGCCAGCAGCTACACTAGATACAATGAGCAGTTCTTC
TRBJ2-7,TRBV14,-,-,CASSPLLGGFHEQYF,TGTGCCAGCAGCCCACTCCTGGGTGGATTCCACGAGCAGTACTTC
TRBJ2-7,TRBV7-3,TRBD1,-,CASSRAGTGDYEQYF,TGTGCCAGCAGCAGAGCCGGGACAGGAGACTACGAGCAGTACTTC